Listed here are 23 T cell receptor beta chains from one sample, sequenced in a study of CD8 T cells in Susac syndrome. The RNA, 0.5 to 1 ug, was put through reverse transcription using random hexamers. Each CDR3 protein is one row after TCRdb ran MiXCR on the immunoSEQ multiplex PCR reads. The sample lists roughly 400,000 distinct CDR3 sequences; around 85% were seen once. Source material: CD8+ T cells from PBMCs. All receptors derive from a human donor with multiple sclerosis.

The rearrangement links TRBV20-1 to TRBJ1-1; D might be TRBD1 (5 bases). Germline CDR1 is DFQATT and CDR2 is SNEGSKA (reference sequence). V lost 6 bases to trimming and J lost 1 base, with 12 bases between them. CDR3 length: 13 amino acids. The CDR3, as DNA: TGCAGTGCCAACACGGACAAGAACACTGAAGCTTTCTTT. Protein product: CSANTDKNTEAFF.

The rearrangement joins TRBV6-1 to TRBJ2-7; 8 bases agree with TRBD2. Trimming at V came to 3 bases and at J to 1 base, leaving 8 bases not matched to a gene. CDR3 length equals 16 residues. Germline CDR1 MNHNS, CDR2 SASEGT. CDR3 region: CASSEVEAGASYEQYF. Here the CDR3 DNA reads TGTGCCAGCAGTGAGGTAGAAGCGGGAGCTTCCTACGAGCAGTACTTC.

The chain recombines TRBV6-1 with TRBJ2-7; either TRBD1 or TRBD2 may supply D (5 bases each). This CDR3 has 14 residues. Trimming cost V 7 bases and J 4 bases, with 17 bases left between them. Germline values: CDR1 MNHNS, CDR2 SASEGT. This chain's CDR3 is CASKTGTDLYEQYF. The CDR3 bases are TGTGCCAGCAAGACCGGGACGGACCTATACGAGCAGTACTTC.

This chain links TRBV29-1 with TRBJ2-3; 9 nucleotides agree with TRBD2. V dropped 4 bases and J dropped 2; count of bases not matched to a gene: 4. There are 14 residues in the CDR3. Germline CDR1 reads SQVTM; CDR2 reads ANQGSEA. The CDR3 coding sequence is TGCAGCGTTGCGGCGGGGGGGTTCACAGATACGCAGTATTTT. Protein sequence: CSVAAGGFTDTQYF.

This chain links TRBV10-3 with TRBJ2-2; TRBD2 agrees at 7 bases. CDR1 ENHRY and CDR2 SYGVKD come from the germline V gene. The V gene end was trimmed by 6 bases and the J gene end by 3 bases; junction bases not matched to a gene: 1. The CDR3 consists of 13 residues. Here the CDR3 DNA reads TGTGCCATCAGCCGGGAGGACACCGGGGAGCTGTTTTTT. This translates into CAISREDTGELFF.

The chain uses TRBV25-1 and TRBJ1-1, with 10 positions matching TRBD1. The junction had 13 bases not matched to a gene; V was cut back by 6 bases and J by 3 bases. Germline assignment: CDR1 MGHDK and CDR2 SYGVNS. The CDR3 consists of 17 residues. The CDR3 is CASSLNGQGVLYTEAFF. CDR3 coding DNA: TGTGCCAGCAGCCTGAATGGACAGGGGGTACTTTACACTGAAGCTTTCTTT.

The chain employs TRBV7-8 and TRBJ1-2; a weak D match, TRBD1 (5 bases). This CDR3 region has 12 residues. Germline CDR1 SGHVS, CDR2 FQNEAQ. V lost 5 bases and J lost 13, with 17 bases in between. The CDR3 spells CASSDGTAPLTF. CDR3 sequence (DNA): TGTGCCAGCAGCGACGGGACGGCCCCACTCACCTTC.

This clonotype occurred a few times. V is TRBV9 and J is TRBJ2-2; unclear D gene. The V end lost 2 bases, the J end lost 5 bases, and 4 bases lay between the germline ends. The CDR3 extends over 12 amino acids. Germline CDR1 reads SGDLS; CDR2 reads YYNGEE. In DNA form, the CDR3 reads TGTGCCAGCAGCGTCCGAACCGGGGAGCTGTTTTTT. This sequence encodes CASSVRTGELFF.

The chain employs TRBV6-5 and TRBJ2-1; D perhaps matches TRBD2 (5 bases). The V and J ends lost 0 bases and 8 bases respectively, with 8 bases between them. CDR3 length: 13 amino acids. The germline V gene has CDR1 MNHEY and CDR2 SVGAGI. In DNA form, the CDR3 reads TGTGCCAGCAGTTACTCTGGAGGTCATGAGCAGTTCTTC. This gives the protein CASSYSGGHEQFF.

The chain carries TRBV5-4 and TRBJ1-1; possible D gene TRBD1, 6 bases. Trimming took off 6 bases at V and 4 bases at J, with 16 bases between the two ends. The V gene's germline CDR1 is SGHNT and CDR2 YYREEE (reference sequence). CDR3 length: 14 amino acids. The CDR3 reads CASNPPGAFTEAFF. The CDR3, as DNA: TGTGCCAGCAACCCCCCGGGGGCATTCACTGAAGCTTTCTTT. Based on the CDR3 plus reference TRBV5-4 and TRBJ1-1, the full variable domain is ETGVTQSPTHLIKTRGQQVTLRCSSQSGHNTVSWYQQALGQGPQFIFQYYREEENGRGNFPPRFSGLQFPNYSSELNVNALELDDSALYLCASNPPGAFTEAFFGQGTRLTVV.

Concerning this clonotype itself: Germline and junction disagree at one end, which may indicate a read error. Written as DNA, the CDR3 is TGCAGCGTCGAAGTGCCTAGCGGCGCCTGCAATGAGCAGTTCTTC. Its protein is CSVEVPSGACNEQFF. The chain recombines TRBV29-1 with TRBJ2-1, with 7 bases that match TRBD2. The germline CDR1 and CDR2 sequences are SQVTM and ANQGSEA. This CDR3 has 15 residues.

The gene calls are TRBV6-5 and TRBJ1-2, with 10 bases that match TRBD1. This CDR3 region has 13 residues. V shed 4 bases and J 8 bases; nucleotides not matched to a gene: 4. Per the germline V gene, CDR1 is MNHEY and CDR2 is SVGAGI. The DNA for the CDR3 is TGTGCCAGCAGTTCCGGGACAGGGGCCGGCTACACCTTC. It codes for CASSSGTGAGYTF.

The chain couples TRBV19 to TRBJ1-1; D is unresolved. This CDR3 spans 14 amino acids. Germline V gene sequence: CDR1 LNHDA, CDR2 SQIVND (reference sequence). V was clipped by 6 bases and J by 1 base, with 12 bases between them. In nucleotides, the CDR3 is TGTGCCAGTAGAAAGATTGGGTGGAACACTGAAGCTTTCTTT. It translates to CASRKIGWNTEAFF. Drawing the rest from reference TRBV19 and TRBJ1-1, the complete variable domain is DGGITQSPKYLFRKEGQNVTLSCEQNLNHDAMYWYRQDPGQGLRLIYYSQIVNDFQKGDIAEGYSVSREKKESFPLTVTSAQKNPTAFYLCASRKIGWNTEAFFGQGTRLTVV.

The chain couples TRBV4-1 to TRBJ1-1; D gene unclear. V gave up 0 bases and J gave up 1 base, with 9 bases separating them. The CDR3 has 15 amino acids. CDR1 is MGHRA and CDR2 is YSYEKL in the germline V gene. The CDR3 loop is CASSQDLTANTEAFF. In DNA form, the CDR3 reads TGCGCCAGCAGCCAAGATCTGACGGCGAACACTGAAGCTTTCTTT.

This clonotype turned up a few times. The chain recombines TRBV4-1 with TRBJ2-7; D not certain. This CDR3 is built from 13 residues. Germline-derived CDR1 and CDR2 are MGHRA and YSYEKL. The V end lost 1 base, the J end lost 4 bases, and 8 bases lay between the germline ends. The CDR3 DNA reads TGCGCCAGCAGCCAAGGTCGAAATTACGAGCAGTACTTC. It yields the protein CASSQGRNYEQYF.

This clonotype is a singleton in its sample. CDR3 sequence: CASSILAPYTEAFF. CDR3 DNA: TGTGCCAGTAGTATCTTGGCACCTTACACTGAAGCTTTCTTT. This chain links TRBV19 with TRBJ1-1; D gene uncertain. V shed 3 bases and J shed 3 bases, with 11 bases lying between them. This CDR3 has 14 residues. Germline V gene sequence: CDR1 LNHDA, CDR2 SQIVND (reference sequence).

This clonotype was counted a few times. The J gene is TRBJ2-7, the V gene TRBV6-1; TRBD1 agrees at 9 bases. CDR3 size: 14 residues. V was clipped by 7 bases and J by 5 bases; unmatched bases: 9. CDR1 and CDR2 (germline): MNHNS, SASEGT. The CDR3 coding sequence is TGTGCCAGCACCCTGGGACAGGGAGCCCACGAGCAGTACTTC. This sequence encodes CASTLGQGAHEQYF.

This rearrangement joins TRBV4-1 to TRBJ2-7; D call uncertain. The V end was cut by 0 bases, the J end by 6 bases, with 9 bases between. The CDR3 runs to 13 residues. The germline V gene encodes CDR1 MGHRA and CDR2 YSYEKL. This CDR3 is CASSQDPSAEQYF. CDR3 coding DNA: TGCGCCAGCAGCCAAGATCCGAGTGCCGAGCAGTACTTC.

This chain uses TRBV11-2 with TRBJ2-3; perhaps TRBD2 as D (7 bases). The germline V gene has CDR1 SGHAT and CDR2 FQNNGV. Trimming took off 1 base at V and 2 bases at J, with 16 bases between the two ends. There are 17 residues in the CDR3. The CDR3 is CASSLGDLRGPTDTQYF. CDR3 in DNA: TGTGCCAGCAGCTTAGGAGACTTGCGGGGGCCCACAGATACGCAGTATTTT.

The CDR3 spells CASSWGLAAYEQYF. In DNA form, the CDR3 reads TGTGCCAGCAGCTGGGGACTAGCAGCTTACGAGCAGTACTTC. The V gene is TRBV5-5, the J gene TRBJ2-7; 9 bases are a match to TRBD2. From germline, CDR1 is SGHKS and CDR2 YYEKEE (reference sequence). This CDR3 region has 14 residues. Germline trimming cut 3 bases from V and 4 bases from J; bases unmatched to any gene: 5.

The genes are TRBV6-5 and TRBJ2-7, with D perhaps TRBD2 (6 bases). CDR1 and CDR2 from the germline V gene are MNHEY and SVGAGI. The CDR3 loop spans 13 amino acids. The V gene lost 4 bases and the J gene lost 3 bases, with 10 bases spanning the gap. CDR3 DNA: TGTGCCAGCAGTTTTTTCGGGGGCTACGAGCAGTACTTC. This translates into CASSFFGGYEQYF.

The chain couples TRBV27 to TRBJ2-5; TRBD1 matches 7 bases. The V segment lost 5 bases and the J segment 1 base; nucleotides outside the gene matches: 10. This CDR3 is 16 amino acids long. Per germline, CDR1 MNHEY and CDR2 SMNVEV (reference sequence). The CDR3 protein is CASSPGTGAVQETQYF. The DNA for the CDR3 is TGTGCCAGCAGTCCCGGCACAGGGGCCGTCCAAGAGACCCAGTACTTC.

With regard to this clonotype: No conserved phenylalanine or tryptophan is present at the end of the CDR3, so a read error is the likely explanation. The chain carries TRBV11-2 and TRBJ2-7, with D possibly being TRBD1 (6 bases). V was pared by 4 bases and J by 0 bases, with 10 bases between. Germline values: CDR1 SGHAT, CDR2 FQNNGV. The CDR3 has 14 amino acids. CDR3 region: CASSWDTSSYEQYL. The CDR3, as DNA: TGTGCCAGCAGCTGGGACACCTCCTCCTACGAGCAGTACCTC.